This TCR beta chain was identified during a study of response to subunit inactivated influenza vaccine. Details on this clonotype: Its antigen is not identified.

Using its own MiXCR run on the RT-PCR reads, TCRdb lists one record per CDR3 protein. The sample has 800,000 to 1,000,000 distinct CDR3 sequences; over 20% are singletons. Study observations and caveats: The authors proposed limited new T cell recruitment per seasonal influenza vaccination.

Per germline, CDR1 MDHEN and CDR2 SYDVKM. This CDR3 region has 18 residues. V was trimmed by 3 bases and J by 8 bases, leaving 26 bases between them. The starting material was PBMCs from blood, obtained around 5 days after vaccination. The TCR comes from a man aged 45-65 years who received an inactivated influenza vaccine. This chain links TRBV28 with TRBJ2-1, with D possibly TRBD2 on 5 matching bases. The CDR3 loop reads CASSLGSSLRLPEDEQFF. The DNA of the CDR3 is TGTGCCAGCAGTTTGGGGTCCTCTCTGCGACTCCCGGAGGATGAGCAGTTCTTC. The complete variable domain, with remaining parts taken from reference TRBV28 and TRBJ2-1, reads DVKVTQSSRYLVKRTGEKVFLECVQDMDHENMFWYRQDPGLGLRLIYFSYDVKMKEKGDIPEGYSVSREKKERFSLILESASTNQTSMYLCASSLGSSLRLPEDEQFFGPGTRLTVL.